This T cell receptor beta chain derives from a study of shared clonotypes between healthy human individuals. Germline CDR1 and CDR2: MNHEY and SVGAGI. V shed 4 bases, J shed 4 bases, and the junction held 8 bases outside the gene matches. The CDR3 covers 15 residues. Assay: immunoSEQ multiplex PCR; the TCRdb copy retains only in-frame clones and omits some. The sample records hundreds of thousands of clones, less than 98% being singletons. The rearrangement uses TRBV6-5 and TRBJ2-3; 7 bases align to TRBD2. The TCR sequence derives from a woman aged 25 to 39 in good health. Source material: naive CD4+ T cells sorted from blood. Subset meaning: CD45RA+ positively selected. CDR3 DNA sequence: TGTGCCAGCAGTTTCACGGGAGGAGGGGCAGATACGCAGTATTTT. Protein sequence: CASSFTGGGADTQYF.